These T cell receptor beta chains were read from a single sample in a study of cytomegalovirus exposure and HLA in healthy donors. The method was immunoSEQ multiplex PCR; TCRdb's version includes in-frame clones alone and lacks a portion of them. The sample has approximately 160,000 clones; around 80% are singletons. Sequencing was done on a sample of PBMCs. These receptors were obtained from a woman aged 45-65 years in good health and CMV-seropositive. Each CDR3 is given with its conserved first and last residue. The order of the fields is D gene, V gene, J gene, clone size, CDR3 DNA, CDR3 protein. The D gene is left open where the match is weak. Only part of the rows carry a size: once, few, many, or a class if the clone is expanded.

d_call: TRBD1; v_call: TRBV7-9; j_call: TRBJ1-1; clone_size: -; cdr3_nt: TGTGCCAGCAGCTTAATGACAGGGCACACTGAAGCTTTCTTT; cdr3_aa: CASSLMTGHTEAFF
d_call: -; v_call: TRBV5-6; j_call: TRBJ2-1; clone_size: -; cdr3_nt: TGTGCCAGCAGCTCAGAAGATCTTATCCATGAGCAGTTCTTC; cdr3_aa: CASSSEDLIHEQFF
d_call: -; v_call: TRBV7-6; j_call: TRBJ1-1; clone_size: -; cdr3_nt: TGTGCCAGCAGCTTAGGTCGCAGGGGCAACACTGAAGCTTTCTTT; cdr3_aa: CASSLGRRGNTEAFF
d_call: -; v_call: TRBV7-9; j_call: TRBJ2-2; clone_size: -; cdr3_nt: TGTGCCAGCAGCTCTCCGGGACAACTGAACACCGGGGAGCTGTTTTTT; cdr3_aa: CASSSPGQLNTGELFF
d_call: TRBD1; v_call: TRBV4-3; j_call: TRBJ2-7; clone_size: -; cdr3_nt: TGCGCCAGCAGCCACTCGGGGACAGGGGAGTCCTACGAGCAGTACTTC; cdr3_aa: CASSHSGTGESYEQYF
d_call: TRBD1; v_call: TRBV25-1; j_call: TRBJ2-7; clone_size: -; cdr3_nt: TGTGCCAGCAGCCGGGACAGGGGGCGCGAGCAGTACTTC; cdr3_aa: CASSRDRGREQYF
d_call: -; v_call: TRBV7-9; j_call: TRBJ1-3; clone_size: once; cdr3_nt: TGTGCCAGCAGCGCCCGGGAGACCCAAACTCGTTCTGGAAACACCATATATTTT; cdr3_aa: CASSARETQTRSGNTIYF
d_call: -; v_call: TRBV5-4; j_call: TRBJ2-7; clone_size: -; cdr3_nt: TGTGCCAGCAGCTTGGCCGTGTCTAGCGTAGGATACGAGCAGTACTTC; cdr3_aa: CASSLAVSSVGYEQYF
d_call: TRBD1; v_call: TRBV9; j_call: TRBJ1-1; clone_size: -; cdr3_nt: TGTGCCAGCAGGGCCGGGACAGGGGGACCGGGGGAGCGGAACACTGAAGCTTTCTTT; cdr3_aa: CASRAGTGGPGERNTEAFF
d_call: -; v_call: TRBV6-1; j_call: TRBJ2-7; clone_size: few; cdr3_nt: TGTGCCAGCAGTGCCTACGGTGGCAGCGCCTACGAGCAGTACTTC; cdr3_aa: CASSAYGGSAYEQYF
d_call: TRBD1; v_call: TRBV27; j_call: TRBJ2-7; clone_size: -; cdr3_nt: TGTGCCAGCAGTACAGGGGATTCTTACGAGCAGTACTTC; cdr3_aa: CASSTGDSYEQYF
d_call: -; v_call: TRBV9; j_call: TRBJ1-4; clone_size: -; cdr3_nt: TGTGCCAGCAGCCCCCGAGAGGTTTCTGGGGGGGCTGAAAAACTGTTTTTT; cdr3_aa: CASSPREVSGGAEKLFF
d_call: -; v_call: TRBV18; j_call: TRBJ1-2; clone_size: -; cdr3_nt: TGTGCCAGCTCACCATACAGGGCTGCCCTTCTAGCTAACTATGGCTACACCTTC; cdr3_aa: CASSPYRAALLANYGYTF
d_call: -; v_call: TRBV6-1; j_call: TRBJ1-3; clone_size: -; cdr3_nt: TGTGCCAGCAGTTCGGACAGACTTGGAAACACCATATATTTT; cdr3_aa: CASSSDRLGNTIYF
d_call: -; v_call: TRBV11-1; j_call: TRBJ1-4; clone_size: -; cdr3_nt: TGTGCCAGCAGCCGAGGACTTCCCGGGGGGGAACTGTTTTTT; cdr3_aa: CASSRGLPGGELFF
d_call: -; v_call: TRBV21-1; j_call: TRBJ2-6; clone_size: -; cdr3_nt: TGTGCCAGCAGCAAAAATCAGCCACAGGGAACCTTGAGAGCTGGGGCCAACGTCCTGACTTTC; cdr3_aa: CASSKNQPQGTLRAGANVLTF
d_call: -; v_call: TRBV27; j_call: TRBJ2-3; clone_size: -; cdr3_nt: TGTGCCAGCAGTTTGGGCGCCGAGTGGGATACGCAGTATTTT; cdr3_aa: CASSLGAEWDTQYF
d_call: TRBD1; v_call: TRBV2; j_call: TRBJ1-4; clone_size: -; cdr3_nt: TGTGCCAGCAGTGAGGACAGGGTTAAGGAAAAACTGTTTTTT; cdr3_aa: CASSEDRVKEKLFF
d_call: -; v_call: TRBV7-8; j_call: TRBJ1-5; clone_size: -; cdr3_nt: TGTGCCAGCAGCTCTTGGGGGGACCAGCCCCAGCATTTT; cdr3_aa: CASSSWGDQPQHF
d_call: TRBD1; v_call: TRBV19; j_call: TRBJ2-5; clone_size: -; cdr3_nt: TGTGCCAGTAGTTCAACAGGGGGTGGGGAGACCCAGTACTTC; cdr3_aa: CASSSTGGGETQYF
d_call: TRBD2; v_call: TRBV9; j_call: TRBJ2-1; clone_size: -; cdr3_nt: TGTGCCAGCGAAAGACTAGCTCCTGGGTATGAGCAGTTCTTC; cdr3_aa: CASERLAPGYEQFF
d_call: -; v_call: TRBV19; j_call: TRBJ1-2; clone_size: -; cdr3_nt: TGTGCCAGTAGCGAAAGATCGGGACTGGAGTATGGCTACACCTTC; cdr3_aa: CASSERSGLEYGYTF
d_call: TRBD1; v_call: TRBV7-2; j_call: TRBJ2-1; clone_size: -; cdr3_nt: TGTGCCAGCAGCCCCGGACAGGGGGCGCAAATCATCTATGAGCAGTTCTTC; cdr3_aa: CASSPGQGAQIIYEQFF
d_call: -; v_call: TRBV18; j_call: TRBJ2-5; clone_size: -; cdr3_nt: TGTGCCAGCTCACCGAGAGAGGGAGTACAAGAGACCCAGTACTTC; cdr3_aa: CASSPREGVQETQYF
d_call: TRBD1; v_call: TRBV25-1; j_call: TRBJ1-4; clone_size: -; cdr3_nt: TGTGCCAGCAGTGAATATGACAGGGCTAATGAAAAACTGTTTTTT; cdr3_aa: CASSEYDRANEKLFF
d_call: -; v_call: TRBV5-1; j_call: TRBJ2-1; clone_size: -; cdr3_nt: TGCGCCAGCAGCCGAGGCGGAACAGGAGACAATGAGCAGTTCTTC; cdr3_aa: CASSRGGTGDNEQFF
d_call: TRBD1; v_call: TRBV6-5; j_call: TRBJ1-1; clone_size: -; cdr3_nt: TGTGCCAGCAGTTACTCTCTCGGACAGGGGAACACTGAAGCTTTCTTT; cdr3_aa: CASSYSLGQGNTEAFF
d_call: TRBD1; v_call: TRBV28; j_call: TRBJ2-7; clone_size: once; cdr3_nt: TGTGCCAGCAGTTTATCCGGGACAGGGGGCGAGCAGTACTTC; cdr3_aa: CASSLSGTGGEQYF
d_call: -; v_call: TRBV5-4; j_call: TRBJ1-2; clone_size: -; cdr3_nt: TGTGCCAGCTCGGAGGGGGGGCGCGGCTATGGCTACACCTTC; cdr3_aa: CASSEGGRGYGYTF
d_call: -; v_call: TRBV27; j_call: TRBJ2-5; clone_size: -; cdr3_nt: TGTGCCAGCAGTTGGGCGTACCAAGAGACCCAGTACTTC; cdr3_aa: CASSWAYQETQYF
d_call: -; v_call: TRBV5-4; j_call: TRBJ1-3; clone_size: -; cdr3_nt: TGTGCCAGCAGCGCGGACAGTTTGTCGGGAAACACCATATATTTT; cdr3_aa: CASSADSLSGNTIYF
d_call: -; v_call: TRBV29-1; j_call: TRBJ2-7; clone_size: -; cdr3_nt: TGCAGCGTTGAAGGGGGAGCGGGTAGCGCCTACGAGCAGTACTTC; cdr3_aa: CSVEGGAGSAYEQYF
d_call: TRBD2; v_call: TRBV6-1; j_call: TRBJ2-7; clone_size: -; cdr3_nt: TGTGCCAGCAGTGAAGGCGGGAGGGTTCGCTACGAGCAGTACTTC; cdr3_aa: CASSEGGRVRYEQYF
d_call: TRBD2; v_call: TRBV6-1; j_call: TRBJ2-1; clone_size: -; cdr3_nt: TGTGCCAGCAGTGCGCGGACTAGCGGGAGTCCCCCCGGATCCTACAATGAGCAGTTCTTC; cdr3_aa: CASSARTSGSPPGSYNEQFF
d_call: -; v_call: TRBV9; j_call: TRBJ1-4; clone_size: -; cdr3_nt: TGTGCCAGCAGCATCGGACAAGGGGGTATTGAAAAACTGTTTTTT; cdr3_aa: CASSIGQGGIEKLFF
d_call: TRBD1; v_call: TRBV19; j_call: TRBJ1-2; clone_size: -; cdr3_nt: TGTGCCAGTAGTATCGTACAGGGGGGTGATGGCTACACCTTC; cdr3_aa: CASSIVQGGDGYTF
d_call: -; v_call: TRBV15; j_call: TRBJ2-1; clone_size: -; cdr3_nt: TGTGCCACCAGACCCCCCCAGGGATCATACAATGAGCAGTTCTTC; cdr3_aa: CATRPPQGSYNEQFF
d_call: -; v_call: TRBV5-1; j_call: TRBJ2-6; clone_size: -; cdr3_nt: TGCGCCAGCAGCGGAACAGGGCCTGGGGCCAACGTCCTGACTTTC; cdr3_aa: CASSGTGPGANVLTF
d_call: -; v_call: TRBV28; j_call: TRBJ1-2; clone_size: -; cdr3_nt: TGTGCCAGCAGTTTCCGACTGGCAAACTATGGCTACACCTTC; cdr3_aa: CASSFRLANYGYTF
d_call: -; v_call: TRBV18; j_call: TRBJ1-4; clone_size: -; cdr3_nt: TGTGCCAGCTCACCACCGGGTCGTGGGGGCGAAAAACTGTTTTTT; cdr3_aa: CASSPPGRGGEKLFF
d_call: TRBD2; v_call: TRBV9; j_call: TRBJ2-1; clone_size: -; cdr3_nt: TGTGCCAGCAGCTCCGCTAGCGGGGGGTACAATGAGCAGTTCTTC; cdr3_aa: CASSSASGGYNEQFF
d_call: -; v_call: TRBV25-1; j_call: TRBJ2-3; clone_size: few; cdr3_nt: TGTGCCAGCAGTGATCGGGGTTCTAGCACAGATACGCAGTATTTT; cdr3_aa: CASSDRGSSTDTQYF
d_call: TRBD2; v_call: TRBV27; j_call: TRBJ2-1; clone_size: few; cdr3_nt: TGTGCCAGCAGGGCGGGACTAGCGGGAGGGGAGCAGTTCTTC; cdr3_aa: CASRAGLAGGEQFF
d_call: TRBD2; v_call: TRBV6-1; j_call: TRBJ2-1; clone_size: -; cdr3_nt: TGTGCCAGCCGTCTAGCGGGAGAACGTGGTGAGCAGTTCTTC; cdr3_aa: CASRLAGERGEQFF
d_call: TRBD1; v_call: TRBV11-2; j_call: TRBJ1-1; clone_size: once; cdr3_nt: TGTGCCAGCAGCTTCCCGGGACAGGGGACTGAAGCTTTCTTT; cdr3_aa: CASSFPGQGTEAFF
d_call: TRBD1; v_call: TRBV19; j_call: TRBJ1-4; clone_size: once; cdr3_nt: TGTGCCAGTACGGACAGGGGTCAGGGAAAACTGTTTTTT; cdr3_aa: CASTDRGQGKLFF
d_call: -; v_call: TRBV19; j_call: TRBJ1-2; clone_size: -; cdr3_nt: TGTGCCAGTAGTATCAGGGAAGAAAACTATGGCTACACCTTC; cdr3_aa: CASSIREENYGYTF
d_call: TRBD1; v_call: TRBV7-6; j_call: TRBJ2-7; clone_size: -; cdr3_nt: TGTGCCAGCAGCCTAGGGGGACAGGGGTACGAGCAGTACTTC; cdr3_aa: CASSLGGQGYEQYF
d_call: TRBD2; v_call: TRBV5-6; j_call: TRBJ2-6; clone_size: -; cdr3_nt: TGTGCCAGCAGGCCGGGGGGAGGTGGGGCCAACGTCCTGACTTTC; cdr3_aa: CASRPGGGGANVLTF
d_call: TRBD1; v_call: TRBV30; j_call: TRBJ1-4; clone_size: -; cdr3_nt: TGTGCCTGGAGTCCCCCCGACAGGGGGCCCGAAAAACTGTTTTTT; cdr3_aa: CAWSPPDRGPEKLFF
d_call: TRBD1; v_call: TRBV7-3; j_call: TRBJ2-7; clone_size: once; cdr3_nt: TGTGCCAGCAGCCTAGCAGGGGGCCCAATCTACGAGCAGTACTTC; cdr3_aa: CASSLAGGPIYEQYF
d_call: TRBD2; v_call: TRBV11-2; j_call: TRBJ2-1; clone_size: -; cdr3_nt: TGTGCCAGCAGCCCAGGACTAGCGGGGAGGAATGAGCAGTTCTTC; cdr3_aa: CASSPGLAGRNEQFF
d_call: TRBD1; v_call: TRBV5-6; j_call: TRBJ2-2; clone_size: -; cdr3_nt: TGTGCCAGCAGCCGGTACGGGACAGGGAAAACCGGGGAGCTGTTTTTT; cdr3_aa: CASSRYGTGKTGELFF